Shown below are 17 T cell receptor beta chains from a single sample sequenced in a study of regulatory T cells in long-lasting Graves disease. Time point denoted: persistent/refractory GD, antithyroid drugs over 5 years with positive TRAb. Extracted PBMC RNA gave rise to the TCR library. Arm-PCR of CDR3 regions and iRepertoire HTBI primers were used to build TCR beta libraries. TCRdb re-derived calls from the multiplex PCR reads in MiXCR, one entry per CDR3 protein. The data show hundreds of thousands of distinct CDR3 sequences, around 21% seen once. The sample consisted of peripheral blood mononuclear cells (PBMCs), taken when the disease was refractory, from a patient treated with antithyroid drugs. These receptors originate from a female donor with Graves disease.

The table lists this clonotype with a few counts. V usage is TRBV30 and J usage is TRBJ2-2; TRBD1 matches at 7 bases. V was clipped by 8 bases and J by 2 bases; unmatched bases: 5. Germline-derived CDR1 and CDR2 are GTSNPN and SVGIG (reference sequence). The CDR3 has 13 residues. Here the CDR3 reads CARGQINTGELFF. CDR3 in DNA: TGTGCCAGGGGACAGATTAACACCGGGGAGCTGTTTTTT. Using reference TRBV30 and TRBJ2-2 for the parts outside the CDR3, the full variable domain is SQTIHQWPATLVQPVGSPLSLECTVEGTSNPNLYWYRQAAGRGLQLLFYSVGIGQISSEVPQNLSASRPQDRQFILSSKKLLLSDSGFYLCARGQINTGELFFGEGSRLTVL.

This clonotype appeared a few times. The V gene is TRBV7-9, the J gene TRBJ2-7, with unresolved D. CDR3 length equals 16 residues. Germline lookup yields CDR1 SEHNR and CDR2 FQNEAQ (reference sequence). V dropped 5 bases and J dropped 2 bases, with 19 bases sitting between them. The chain's CDR3 is CASSPPESNIAYEQYF. The CDR3 nucleotides read TGTGCCAGCAGCCCCCCTGAGAGCAATATAGCCTACGAGCAGTACTTC.

A note on this clonotype: Just one base apart from a much larger clone, this may be a read error. J is TRBJ2-7 and V is TRBV27; either TRBD1 or TRBD2 may supply D (5 bases each). The CDR3 is 17 residues long. CDR1 and CDR2 (germline): MNHEY, SMNVEV (reference sequence). The CDR3: CASSFPPSEGRSYERYF. CDR3 DNA sequence: TGTGCCAGCAGTTTTCCGCCCAGTGAGGGACGCTCCTACGAGCGGTACTTC.

This clonotype was detected only a few times. V is TRBV5-1 and J is TRBJ2-2; D not certain. The CDR3 covers 15 residues. Looked up from germline, CDR1 is SGHRS and CDR2 is YFSETQ. The V end lost 0 bases, the J end lost 0 bases, and 6 bases lay between the germline ends. The CDR3 is CASSLAGPNTGELFF. CDR3 sequence (DNA): TGCGCCAGCAGCTTGGCGGGCCCGAACACCGGGGAGCTGTTTTTT.

The J gene is TRBJ1-6, the V gene TRBV7-9, with D uncertain. The CDR3 has 13 residues. V was trimmed by 1 base and J by 10 bases, leaving 8 bases between them. Germline values: CDR1 SEHNR, CDR2 FQNEAQ (reference sequence). This CDR3 reads CASSLDLGSPLHF. The CDR3 DNA sequence: TGTGCCAGCAGCTTAGATCTAGGATCACCCCTCCACTTT. Full variable domain (remainder filled in from reference TRBV7-9 and TRBJ1-6): DTGVSQNPRHKITKRGQNVTFRCDPISEHNRLYWYRQTLGQGPEFLTYFQNEAQLEKSRLLSDRFSAERPKGSFSTLEIQRTEQGDSAMYLCASSLDLGSPLHFGNGTRLTVT.

This clonotype was seen a single time. Its ends do not fully match the called genes, so a read error is possible. V usage is TRBV10-3 and J usage is TRBJ2-7, with a possible D match to TRBD2 (6 bases). This CDR3 comprises 13 residues. From germline, CDR1 is ENHRY and CDR2 SYGVKD. CDR3 nucleotide sequence: TGTGGCATCAGGCCCGGGACTTCCTACGAGCAGTACTTC. Translation: CGIRPGTSYEQYF.

There are many counts of this clonotype. The chain employs TRBV6-1 and TRBJ1-2; a weak D match, TRBD1 (5 bases). The CDR3 consists of 14 residues. Germline V gives CDR1 MNHNS, CDR2 SASEGT. With 3 bases removed from V and 4 bases from J, the gap between germline ends came to 12 bases. CDR3 DNA sequence: TGTGCCAGCAGTGATAGGGGTAAAGGCTATGGCTACACCTTC. It yields the protein CASSDRGKGYGYTF.

This clonotype has just a few counts. V is TRBV5-1 and J is TRBJ1-1; TRBD1 agrees at 8 bases. Germline V CDR1 and CDR2: SGHRS, YFSETQ. CDR3 size: 14 residues. The trim removed 5 bases at V and 2 bases at J, leaving 5 bases unmatched. This chain's CDR3 is CASRLTGGNTEAFF. CDR3 coding DNA: TGCGCCAGCAGGCTAACAGGGGGAAACACTGAAGCTTTCTTT.

This clonotype has only a few counts. The chain couples TRBV20-1 to TRBJ2-5, with no clear D. Trimming pared 1 base from V and 4 bases from J, leaving 4 bases between. The germline V gene encodes CDR1 DFQATT and CDR2 SNEGSKA (reference sequence). The CDR3 covers 11 residues. Here the CDR3 reads CSARVSETQYF. CDR3 nucleotides: TGCAGTGCTAGAGTCTCAGAGACCCAGTACTTC.

The chain carries TRBV20-1 and TRBJ1-3, with TRBD1 matching over 11 bases. Germline V lookup: CDR1 DFQATT, CDR2 SNEGSKA (reference sequence). The CDR3 is 20 residues long. The V segment lost 3 bases and the J segment 0 bases; nucleotides outside the gene matches: 16. CDR3 amino acids: CSASRPWGQGVTDSGNTIYF. The CDR3, as DNA: TGCAGTGCTAGCCGCCCGTGGGGACAGGGGGTTACCGACTCTGGAAACACCATATATTTT.

This chain joins TRBV10-3 and TRBJ2-7; TRBD1 might be the D (6 bases). The CDR3 extends over 13 amino acids. Trimming pared 2 bases from V and 9 bases from J, leaving 14 bases between. Germline V lookup: CDR1 ENHRY, CDR2 SYGVKD. The CDR3 loop reads CAISEQTAQGQYF. DNA of the CDR3: TGTGCCATCAGTGAGCAAACAGCACAGGGGCAGTACTTC.

This clonotype was observed a few times. V and J are TRBV24-1 and TRBJ2-1; 14 bases line up with TRBD2. Unmatched junction bases numbered 9, after V lost 4 bases and J lost 8 bases. CDR3 size: 17 residues. Germline V lookup: CDR1 KGHDR, CDR2 SFDVKD. The CDR3 DNA sequence: TGTGCCACCAGTGACCCAAGACTAGCGGGAGGGCGCGATGAGCAGTTCTTC. Protein: CATSDPRLAGGRDEQFF.

The chain joins TRBV25-1 to TRBJ2-2, with D possibly being TRBD1 or TRBD2 (5 bases each). The CDR3 is 17 residues long. The V and J ends lost 0 bases and 4 bases respectively, with 15 bases between them. The germline V gene encodes CDR1 MGHDK and CDR2 SYGVNS. The CDR3 spells CASSEYPGRESTGELFF. CDR3 coding DNA: TGTGCCAGCAGTGAATACCCGGGGCGAGAGTCCACCGGGGAGCTGTTTTTT.

Concerning this clonotype itself: An end of the junction differs from the germline gene, which may be a read error. The gene calls are TRBV29-1 and TRBJ1-2; 7 nucleotides line up with TRBD1. The CDR3 has 13 residues. Germline V gene sequence: CDR1 SQVTM, CDR2 ANQGSEA. The CDR3, as DNA: TGCAGCGCCCGACAGGGCCCCAACTATGACTACACCTTC. Its translation is CSARQGPNYDYTF. Variable domain in full (rest from reference TRBV29-1 and TRBJ1-2): SAVISQKPSRDICQRGTSLTIQCQVDSQVTMMFWYRQQPGQSLTLIATANQGSEATYESGFVIDKFPISRPNLTFSTLTVSNMSPEDSSIYLCSARQGPNYDYTFGSGTRLTVV.

The chain uses TRBV5-1 and TRBJ2-2; TRBD2 might be the D (5 bases). Trimming took 5 bases from V and 3 from J, leaving 11 bases between them. Germline V CDR1 and CDR2: SGHRS, YFSETQ. This CDR3 contains 14 residues. CDR3 in DNA: TGCGCCAGCAGTTATGAGGGTCACACCGGGGAGCTGTTTTTT. As protein: CASSYEGHTGELFF.

This clonotype has at least ten counts. Here the CDR3 DNA reads TGTGCCTGGAGCGGTGGACAGGGGGTTTTGTTGGGGCAGTACTTC. Encoded protein: CAWSGGQGVLLGQYF. V is TRBV30 and J is TRBJ2-7; 10 bases line up with TRBD1. CDR3 length: 15 amino acids. The V segment lost 3 bases and the J segment 9 bases; nucleotides outside the gene matches: 14. Looked up from germline, CDR1 is GTSNPN and CDR2 is SVGIG (reference sequence).

The genes are TRBV2 and TRBJ2-3; D call uncertain. Trimming shortened V by 10 bases and J by 1 base, and 6 bases separated the two germline ends. The CDR3 has 11 amino acids. Germline values: CDR1 SNHLY, CDR2 FYNNEI. The CDR3 nucleotides are TGTGCCACCGCCGGCACAGATACGCAGTATTTT. It encodes CATAGTDTQYF.